This T cell receptor beta chain was retrieved from a study of siplizumab effects on memory and regulatory T cells. Study conclusions and caveats: Siplizumab significantly lowered the alloreactive sequences that could be traced to unstimulated CD4+ memory cells. Mappable alloreactive CD4+ clones were on average around 69% Treg-derived with siplizumab, less than 30% in controls. For siplizumab cultures, the suppressive function of their proliferating Tregs was not confirmed.

Notes on this clone: Its target is not known.

Profiled with immunoSEQ multiplex PCR; TCRdb holds only in-frame clones, not every one. The sample lists tens of thousands of clones; more than 80% were seen once. The sequenced sample was CD8+ T cells sorted from blood. This sequence originates from a human donor in good health.

CDR3 loop: CASSVGFNQPQHF. DNA of the CDR3: TGTGCCAGCAGCGTAGGTTTCAATCAGCCCCAGCATTTT. The gene calls are TRBV2 and TRBJ1-5, with D uncertain. This CDR3 is built from 13 residues. Germline V CDR1 and CDR2: SNHLY, FYNNEI. V lost 6 bases and J 3 bases, leaving 9 bases between the germline ends. Drawing the rest from reference TRBV2 and TRBJ1-5, the complete variable domain is EPEVTQTPSHQVTQMGQEVILRCVPISNHLYFYWYRQILGQKVEFLVSFYNNEISEKSEIFDDQFSVERPDGSNFTLKIRSTKLEDSAMYFCASSVGFNQPQHFGDGTRLSIL.